This T cell receptor beta chain was recovered during a study of blood T cell repertoires in COVID-19. Study as a whole: The United States, Italy and Spain provided the acute and convalescent COVID-19 samples. In each case, the material was cDNA or gDNA derived from T cells, B-cell-depleted T cells, or PBMCs.

This CDR3 spans 13 amino acids. Germline-derived CDR1 and CDR2 are MNHEY and SMNVEV (reference sequence). V shed 7 bases and J 5 bases; nucleotides not matched to a gene: 5. The authors' processing: Reference gene primer amplification gave nucleated cell count estimates. Sequenced by immunoSEQ multiplex PCR; TCRdb stores in-frame clones only, minus some. That table furnishes V, J and clone size, whereas the DNA furnished D and trimming. The sample consists of around 60,000 clones, 80% to 90% of them appearing once. Recruited during active infection, patients (from Seattle) were subsequently followed longitudinally.

Material for sequencing was peripheral blood. The clonotype comes from a woman in her fifties or sixties with COVID-19, enrolled during active disease. The chain links TRBV27 to TRBJ1-5, with 7 nucleotides matching TRBD1. Here the CDR3 reads CASKQGPYQPQHF. DNA of the CDR3: TGTGCCAGCAAACAGGGGCCCTATCAGCCCCAGCATTTT.